This record looks at one T cell receptor beta chain sequence and its context. The target antigen is unknown. V was pared by 6 bases and J by 6 bases, with 14 bases between. The CDR3 spans 14 residues. Germline CDR1 and CDR2: MDHEN and SYDVKM. This record comes from a study of shared clonotypes between healthy human individuals. Study-wide points: Estimated richness values were generally larger in naive subsets than in memory subsets.

Sequenced by immunoSEQ multiplex PCR; TCRdb stores in-frame clones only, minus some. The sample records 1.6 million or so clones, approximately 97% being singletons. CD4+ cells were split into CD45RA+ naive and CD45RA-negative memory subsets. The sequence was obtained from a man aged 25 to 40 in good health. This chain joins TRBV28 and TRBJ2-2; D remains unclear. Sequencing was carried out using naive CD4+ T cells sorted from blood. Subset given: CD45RA+ positively selected. The CDR3 region is CASSHPWLAGELFF. The CDR3 DNA sequence: TGTGCCAGCAGCCACCCCTGGCTTGCCGGGGAGCTGTTTTTT.